This T cell receptor beta chain originates from a study of blood T cell repertoires in COVID-19. Trimming took off 6 bases at V and 3 bases at J, with 14 bases between the two ends. Germline loops: CDR1 LNHDA, CDR2 SQIVND (reference sequence). The CDR3 is 14 residues long. Many counts were recorded for this clone. Original data processing: Estimation of nucleated cell counts relied on the amplification of reference gene primers. The assay was immunoSEQ multiplex PCR, and TCRdb's table has in-frame clones only and misses some. V and J calls and clone size are those listed in that table; D and trimming were worked out from the DNA. The sample lists about 220,000 clones; 70% to 90% were seen once.

The chain recombines TRBV19 with TRBJ1-1; D is unclear. Sequencing used PBMCs or T cells enriched from blood (not recorded which). The TCR comes from a woman aged 50 to 60 with acute COVID-19. The chain's CDR3 is CASSLPAGYTEAFF. The CDR3 region has the DNA TGTGCCAGTAGCCTACCGGCGGGGTACACTGAAGCTTTCTTT.